A single sample is the source of the 20 T cell receptor beta chains below, sequenced in a study of blood T cell repertoires in COVID-19. The data were produced by immunoSEQ multiplex PCR, yet TCRdb's version contains in-frame clones alone and is incomplete. The sample records under 250,000 clones, around 90% being singletons. Material: PBMCs or T cells enriched from blood (not recorded which). These TCRs come from a woman aged 25 to 39 who had been exposed to COVID-19.

The CDR3 spells CAISASTDSEKLFF. CDR3 coding DNA: TGTGCCATCAGTGCCTCGACTGATAGCGAAAAACTGTTTTTT. This chain uses TRBV10-3 with TRBJ1-4; D not certain. The CDR3 extends over 14 amino acids. Per the germline V gene, CDR1 is ENHRY and CDR2 is SYGVKD. The germline V and J ends were trimmed by 4 bases and 8 bases, with 14 bases remaining between them.

This chain links TRBV19 with TRBJ1-6, with D maybe TRBD1 (5 bases). Germline loops: CDR1 LNHDA, CDR2 SQIVND (reference sequence). Trimming removed 4 bases at V and 9 bases at J, with 22 bases between. This CDR3 region has 17 residues. CDR3 residues: CASSTSSLPGDLSPLHF. CDR3 DNA: TGTGCCAGTAGTACCTCCTCCCTGCCGGGGGATCTTTCACCCCTCCACTTT.

The chain couples TRBV6-1 to TRBJ2-5; 7 positions agree with TRBD1. V shed 3 bases, J shed 4 bases, and the junction held 11 bases outside the gene matches. Per the germline V gene, CDR1 is MNHNS and CDR2 is SASEGT. The CDR3 sequence is 16 residues long. Written as DNA, the CDR3 is TGTGCCAGCAGTGATCGGGACAGAAATACGAGAGAGACCCAGTACTTC. Amino acids: CASSDRDRNTRETQYF.

The CDR3: CASSQDRGTGSPGANVLTF. DNA of the CDR3: TGTGCCAGCAGCCAAGATCGGGGGACAGGGTCTCCTGGGGCCAACGTCCTGACTTTC. The chain recombines TRBV4-2 with TRBJ2-6; 9 positions agree with TRBD1. This CDR3 contains 19 residues. The J segment lost 2 bases and the V segment lost 0 bases, leaving 8 bases of the junction unmatched. Germline V lookup: CDR1 LGHNA, CDR2 YNFKEQ.

The rearrangement uses TRBV12-3 or TRBV12-4 and TRBJ1-1; 7 bases align to TRBD1. CDR3 length: 13 amino acids. V was pared by 7 bases and J by 3 bases, with 5 bases of the junction left unmatched. CDR3 in DNA: TGTGCCAGCACCCGGGACAGTGACACTGAAGCTTTCTTT. Its translation is CASTRDSDTEAFF.

The V gene is TRBV30, the J gene TRBJ1-5; D remains unclear. The CDR3 loop spans 13 amino acids. The V gene's germline CDR1 is GTSNPN and CDR2 SVGIG (reference sequence). Trimming left V 1 base short and J 5 bases short, with 9 bases between. Written as DNA, the CDR3 is TGTGCCTGGAGTGACGGAGGGTATCAGCCCCAGCATTTT. It specifies CAWSDGGYQPQHF.

The rearrangement uses TRBV28 and TRBJ2-7, with unresolved D. The V end lost 5 bases, the J end lost 6 bases, and 14 bases lay between the germline ends. This CDR3 is 13 amino acids long. CDR1 MDHEN and CDR2 SYDVKM come from the germline V gene. CDR3: CASSRQRQSEQYF. In DNA form, the CDR3 reads TGTGCCAGCAGTCGTCAGCGCCAAAGCGAGCAGTACTTC. The full variable domain, rest sourced from reference TRBV28 and TRBJ2-7, is DVKVTQSSRYLVKRTGEKVFLECVQDMDHENMFWYRQDPGLGLRLIYFSYDVKMKEKGDIPEGYSVSREKKERFSLILESASTNQTSMYLCASSRQRQSEQYFGPGTRLTVT.

This clone has a single count. The chain couples TRBV19 to TRBJ1-1, with a possible D match to TRBD1 (5 bases). V lost 5 bases and J 4 bases, leaving 11 bases between the germline ends. The CDR3 has 13 residues. The germline V gene has CDR1 LNHDA and CDR2 SQIVND (reference sequence). The CDR3 loop reads CASSGLGVTEAFF. CDR3 nucleotides: TGTGCCAGTAGTGGACTAGGGGTCACTGAAGCTTTCTTT.

This clone has a single count. The gene calls are TRBV12-5 and TRBJ2-1, with TRBD2 identical over 8 bases. V lost 0 bases, J lost 3 bases, and 10 bases stayed unmatched. There are 18 residues in the CDR3. Germline assignment: CDR1 LGHNT and CDR2 FRNRAP. This CDR3 is CASGLVRPSGRNYNEQFF. For the CDR3, the DNA is TGTGCTAGTGGTTTGGTACGCCCTAGCGGGCGTAACTACAATGAGCAGTTCTTC.

The V gene is TRBV10-3, the J gene TRBJ1-2; 7 bases line up with TRBD1. The CDR3 spans 16 residues. V shed 6 bases and J 0 bases; nucleotides not matched to a gene: 10. Germline V lookup: CDR1 ENHRY, CDR2 SYGVKD. For the CDR3, the DNA is TGTGCCATCAGCAAAGAGACAGGGTTTTCTAACTATGGCTACACCTTC. Amino acids: CAISKETGFSNYGYTF.

The rearrangement uses TRBV5-4 and TRBJ2-2; 10 nucleotides match TRBD2. The CDR3 length is 16 residues. Germline values: CDR1 SGHNT, CDR2 YYREEE (reference sequence). Trimming removed 4 bases from V and 0 bases from J; junction bases left unmatched: 3. CDR3 protein: CASSVGLAANTGELFF. As DNA, the CDR3 is TGTGCCAGCAGCGTTGGACTAGCGGCGAACACCGGGGAGCTGTTTTTT.

The chain has TRBV5-4 and TRBJ1-1, with TRBD1 as a possible D gene (5 bases). V gave up 3 bases and J gave up 3 bases, with 12 bases separating them. Germline CDR1 and CDR2: SGHNT and YYREEE (reference sequence). The CDR3 has 14 residues. The chain's CDR3 is CASSSRVLDTEAFF. The DNA of the CDR3 is TGTGCCAGCAGCTCCAGGGTGTTGGACACTGAAGCTTTCTTT.

V gene TRBV6-1 combines with J gene TRBJ1-3; no firm D call. The CDR3 is 14 amino acids. Looked up from germline, CDR1 is MNHNS and CDR2 is SASEGT. The ends were cut back, 3 bases at V and 1 base at J, with 7 bases in the middle. The CDR3 DNA reads TGTGCCAGCAGTGAGGGCCTTTCTGGAAACACCATATATTTT. This encodes CASSEGLSGNTIYF.

The rearrangement uses TRBV5-1 and TRBJ1-2; D may be TRBD1 (6 bases). With 4 bases removed from V and 2 bases from J, the gap between germline ends came to 12 bases. The CDR3 runs to 14 residues. CDR1 SGHRS and CDR2 YFSETQ come from the germline V gene. CDR3 region: CASSADRSNYGYTF. CDR3 DNA: TGCGCCAGCAGCGCAGACAGGAGCAACTATGGCTACACCTTC. The variable domain in full, with the rest retrieved from reference TRBV5-1 and TRBJ1-2, is KAGVTQTPRYLIKTRGQQVTLSCSPISGHRSVSWYQQTPGQGLQFLFEYFSETQRNKGNFPGRFSGRQFSNSRSEMNVSTLELGDSALYLCASSADRSNYGYTFGSGTRLTVV.

J is TRBJ2-2 and V is TRBV28, with TRBD2 identical over 10 bases. There are 15 residues in the CDR3. Germline CDR1 and CDR2: MDHEN and SYDVKM. The J segment lost 5 bases and the V segment lost 7 bases, leaving 7 bases of the junction unmatched. CDR3 coding DNA: TGTGCCAGCACTCCTAGCGGGAGCAAGACCGGGGAGCTGTTTTTT. As protein: CASTPSGSKTGELFF.

V gene TRBV2 combines with J gene TRBJ1-2, with D possibly TRBD1 on 5 matching bases. The CDR3 is 14 residues long. The V gene's germline CDR1 is SNHLY and CDR2 FYNNEI. V gave up 2 bases and J gave up 6 bases, with 13 bases separating them. CDR3 amino acids: CASSERAGLDGYTF. The CDR3 bases are TGTGCCAGCAGTGAACGGGCAGGGCTGGATGGCTACACCTTC. The whole variable domain, filled in from reference TRBV2 and TRBJ1-2, reads EPEVTQTPSHQVTQMGQEVILRCVPISNHLYFYWYRQILGQKVEFLVSFYNNEISEKSEIFDDQFSVERPDGSNFTLKIRSTKLEDSAMYFCASSERAGLDGYTFGSGTRLTVV.

The chain recombines TRBV11-3 with TRBJ2-2, with D hard to call. Germline lookup yields CDR1 SGHNT and CDR2 YENEEA. The CDR3 spans 14 residues. Trimming shortened V by 0 bases and J by 4 bases, and 6 bases separated the two germline ends. The CDR3 DNA reads as TGTGCCAGCAGCTTAGACTCGGTCACCGGGGAGCTGTTTTTT. It is translated as CASSLDSVTGELFF. Full variable domain (outside the CDR3, taken from reference TRBV11-3 and TRBJ2-2): EAGVVQSPRYKIIEKKQPVAFWCNPISGHNTLYWYLQNLGQGPELLIRYENEEAVDDSQLPKDRFSAERLKGVDSTLKIQPAELGDSAVYLCASSLDSVTGELFFGEGSRLTVL.

The chain carries TRBV25-1 and TRBJ2-2; 9 bases line up with TRBD2. The CDR3 spans 17 residues. V lost 5 bases and J lost 4; bases outside the gene matches: 11. Germline assignment: CDR1 MGHDK and CDR2 SYGVNS. The CDR3 spells CASSRVGGLASTGELFF. In DNA, the CDR3 is TGTGCCAGCAGTCGAGTAGGGGGACTAGCATCCACCGGGGAGCTGTTTTTT.

V gene TRBV21-1 combines with J gene TRBJ1-1; TRBD1, the table's D call, was not compared with the DNA. TRBV21-1 is a pseudogene segment. The CDR3 loop spans 13 amino acids. The CDR3 loop is CASSTPTVTEAFF. CDR3 nucleotides: TGTGCCAGCAGCACTCCGACAGTCACTGAAGCTTTCTTT.

J is TRBJ2-1 and V is TRBV5-4; 7 positions match TRBD2. J lost 0 bases, V lost 2 bases, and 5 bases had no gene match. CDR1 and CDR2 (germline): SGHNT, YYREEE (reference sequence). This CDR3 region has 16 residues. For the CDR3, the DNA is TGTGCCAGCAGCTTACGTAGCGGGCCCTCCTACAATGAGCAGTTCTTC. It yields the protein CASSLRSGPSYNEQFF.